A single sample is the source of the 20 T cell receptor beta chains below, sequenced in a study of T cells in localized non-small cell lung cancer. The data were produced by immunoSEQ multiplex PCR, yet TCRdb's version contains in-frame clones alone and is incomplete. The sample lists tens of thousands of clones, roughly 87% occurring once. Material: peripheral blood, obtained before any cancer treatment. The receptors derive from a male donor at least 60 years old with stage I lung adenocarcinoma.

This clone was detected only a few times. The chain uses TRBV29-1 and TRBJ2-3, with D unclear. V was pared by 7 bases and J by 5 bases, with 16 bases between. This CDR3 has 13 residues. CDR1 is SQVTM and CDR2 is ANQGSEA in the germline V gene. The CDR3 loop is CSGSGSSQDTQYF. The CDR3 nucleotides are TGCAGCGGGAGTGGAAGTTCGCAAGATACGCAGTATTTT.

The chain joins TRBV10-3 to TRBJ1-4, with D perhaps matching TRBD1 (5 bases). Germline V CDR1 and CDR2: ENHRY, SYGVKD. The CDR3 spans 15 residues. V dropped 3 bases and J dropped 2 bases, with 10 bases sitting between them. The CDR3: CAISDMGRTNEKLFF. The CDR3 bases are TGTGCCATCAGTGATATGGGGCGGACTAATGAAAAACTGTTTTTT.

The chain carries TRBV2 and TRBJ2-4; 9 bases match TRBD1. Germline V gene sequence: CDR1 SNHLY, CDR2 FYNNEI. Germline trimming cut 3 bases from V and 6 bases from J; bases unmatched to any gene: 6. This CDR3 contains 15 residues. The CDR3 bases are TGTGCCAGCAGTGAGTGGGGACAGGGAAGAAACATTCAGTACTTC. Translation gives CASSEWGQGRNIQYF.

The chain has TRBV28 and TRBJ1-4; weak D call: TRBD1 (5 bases). In germline, CDR1 is MDHEN, CDR2 SYDVKM. The length of the CDR3 is 12 residues. Trimming left V 9 bases short and J 5 bases short, with 10 bases between. CDR3 nucleotide sequence: TGTGCCAGTCAGGGCATCAATGAAAAACTGTTTTTT. Protein product: CASQGINEKLFF.

The chain couples TRBV7-2 to TRBJ2-7; 7 bases are shared with TRBD2. The V gene end was trimmed by 3 bases and the J gene end by 3 bases; junction bases not matched to a gene: 8. Germline CDR1 and CDR2: SGHTA and FQGNSA. This CDR3 spans 15 amino acids. The DNA of the CDR3 is TGTGCCAGCAGCTTGTCGGGACTAATTAACTACGAGCAGTACTTC. It translates to CASSLSGLINYEQYF.

J is TRBJ2-1 and V is TRBV27, with a possible D match to TRBD1 (6 bases). V was clipped by 5 bases and J by 0 bases, with 11 bases between them. CDR1 is MNHEY, CDR2 SMNVEV, per germline (reference sequence). The CDR3 has 15 residues. The chain's CDR3 is CASSPTGFSYNEQFF. The CDR3, as DNA: TGTGCCAGCAGTCCCACAGGGTTCTCCTACAATGAGCAGTTCTTC.

The chain links TRBV7-2 to TRBJ2-2; D is unresolved. With 5 bases removed from V and 6 bases from J, the gap between germline ends came to 16 bases. Germline CDR1 and CDR2: SGHTA and FQGNSA. The CDR3 runs to 15 residues. The CDR3 reads CASSQDTRKSGELFF. CDR3 nucleotide sequence: TGTGCCAGCAGCCAAGACACTCGAAAGTCCGGGGAGCTGTTTTTT. Using reference TRBV7-2 and TRBJ2-2 for the parts outside the CDR3, the full variable domain is GAGVSQSPSNKVTEKGKDVELRCDPISGHTALYWYRQSLGQGLEFLIYFQGNSAPDKSGLPSDRFSAERTGGSVSTLTIQRTQQEDSAVYLCASSQDTRKSGELFFGEGSRLTVL.

Note on this clone: The CDR3 does not close with the conserved phenylalanine or tryptophan, likely indicating a read error. The chain uses TRBV28 and TRBJ1-2, with D possibly matching TRBD1 (5 bases). V was pared by 8 bases and J by 2 bases, with 21 bases between. Per the germline V gene, CDR1 is MDHEN and CDR2 is SYDVKM. This CDR3 is 16 amino acids long. The CDR3 DNA sequence: TGTGCCAGCCAGGCGGCAGGGAGGAGCGAAAACTATGGCTACACCTTA. Its translation is CASQAAGRSENYGYTL.

The J gene is TRBJ1-5, the V gene TRBV6-5, with 10 nucleotides matching TRBD1. Germline trimming cut 6 bases from V and 3 bases from J; bases unmatched to any gene: 5. Germline V gene data show CDR1 as MNHEY and CDR2 as SVGAGI. This CDR3 has 15 amino acids. This CDR3 reads CASRRDRGNNQPQHF. The CDR3 nucleotides read TGTGCCAGCAGACGGGACAGGGGAAACAATCAGCCCCAGCATTTT.

This chain links TRBV10-1 with TRBJ1-1; TRBD1 aligns across 8 bases. CDR1 WNHNN and CDR2 SYGVQD come from the germline V gene (reference sequence). The CDR3 length is 17 residues. Unmatched junction bases numbered 8, after V lost 2 bases and J lost 0 bases. CDR3 protein: CASSEGPGQGMNTEAFF. The CDR3 bases are TGCGCCAGCAGTGAGGGTCCCGGACAGGGAATGAACACTGAAGCTTTCTTT.

The rearrangement joins TRBV5-4 to TRBJ2-2; TRBD2 agrees at 10 bases. The CDR3 runs to 18 residues. Germline-derived CDR1 and CDR2 are SGHNT and YYREEE (reference sequence). J was trimmed by 2 bases and V by 2 bases; bases with no gene match: 9. The DNA of the CDR3 is TGTGCCAGCAGCTTTTCGGGCCTAGCGGGGGCCAACACCGGGGAGCTGTTTTTT. This translates into CASSFSGLAGANTGELFF.

This chain joins TRBV5-6 and TRBJ1-2; 9 bases match TRBD1. V shed 4 bases and J 7 bases; nucleotides not matched to a gene: 11. This CDR3 comprises 15 residues. Germline lookup yields CDR1 SGHDT and CDR2 YYEEEE. As DNA, the CDR3 is TGTGCCAGCAGCCTAATGACAGGGGGGGAGAGTGGCTACACCTTC. It encodes CASSLMTGGESGYTF.

The V gene is TRBV28, the J gene TRBJ1-6; TRBD1 might be the D (6 bases). Germline CDR1 MDHEN, CDR2 SYDVKM. Trimming took off 3 bases at V and 7 bases at J, with 16 bases between the two ends. The CDR3 has 16 amino acids. The CDR3 bases are TGTGCCAGCAGTTTGGCGGGGGCTAGGGGGAATTCACCCCTCCACTTT. Translation: CASSLAGARGNSPLHF.

V usage is TRBV5-1 and J usage is TRBJ1-1; D is possibly TRBD1 (6 bases). Trimming shortened V by 4 bases and J by 1 base, and 11 bases separated the two germline ends. Germline V CDR1 and CDR2: SGHRS, YFSETQ. The CDR3 has 14 residues. CDR3 nucleotide sequence: TGCGCCAGCAGCCAGGGGAGTTCGAACACTGAAGCTTTCTTT. This translates into CASSQGSSNTEAFF.

The chain combines TRBV27 with TRBJ2-7; the D is unclear. The CDR3 spans 11 residues. Trimming cost V 4 bases and J 3 bases, with 4 bases left between them. Germline loops: CDR1 MNHEY, CDR2 SMNVEV (reference sequence). The CDR3 here is CASSSHYEQYF. The CDR3 nucleotides read TGTGCCAGCAGTTCTCACTACGAGCAGTACTTC.

The chain employs TRBV6-6 and TRBJ2-3, with 10 bases aligning to TRBD1. This CDR3 has 15 amino acids. Trimming took 5 bases from V and 3 from J; bases not matched to a gene: 5. Looked up from germline, CDR1 is MNHNY and CDR2 is SVGAGI (reference sequence). DNA of the CDR3: TGTGCCAGCAGTAACCCGGGACAGGGGACAGATACGCAGTATTTT. Amino acid sequence: CASSNPGQGTDTQYF.

Remarks on this clone: At one end the junction does not follow the germline gene, possibly because of a read error. The chain employs TRBV11-2 and TRBJ1-1, with D hard to call. CDR1 is SGHAT and CDR2 is FQNNGV in the germline V gene. CDR3 size: 13 residues. CDR3 in DNA: TGTGCCAGCAGCCTAGAGGTATCGGCTGAAGCTTTCTTT. Residues: CASSLEVSAEAFF.

The V gene is TRBV4-3, the J gene TRBJ1-1; TRBD1 aligns across 9 bases. The junction had 2 bases not matched to a gene; V was cut back by 4 bases and J by 8 bases. Germline-derived CDR1 and CDR2 are LGHNA and YSLEER. This CDR3 has 12 amino acids. CDR3 coding DNA: TGCGCCAGCAGCCGAGGGACAGGGGAAGCTTTCTTT. Its translation is CASSRGTGEAFF.

The chain is built from TRBV18 and TRBJ1-1; TRBD1 is a possible D gene (5 bases). V was trimmed by 5 bases and J by 4 bases, leaving 11 bases between them. The CDR3 has 13 residues. Germline assignment: CDR1 KGHSH and CDR2 LQKENI. CDR3 DNA sequence: TGTGCCAGCTCAACCCAGGGTGGCACTGAAGCTTTCTTT. Its translation: CASSTQGGTEAFF.

V usage is TRBV18 and J usage is TRBJ2-6; a possible D gene is TRBD1 (5 bases). V lost 3 bases and J 1 base, leaving 7 bases between the germline ends. The CDR3 contains 15 residues. CDR1 KGHSH and CDR2 LQKENI come from the germline V gene. This CDR3 reads CASSPAGSGANVLTF. CDR3 bases: TGTGCCAGCTCACCGGCAGGGTCTGGGGCCAACGTCCTGACTTTC. The variable domain in full, completed from reference TRBV18 and TRBJ2-6, reads NAGVMQNPRHLVRRRGQEARLRCSPMKGHSHVYWYRQLPEEGLKFMVYLQKENIIDESGMPKERFSAEFPKEGPSILRIQQVVRGDSAAYFCASSPAGSGANVLTFGAGSRLTVL.